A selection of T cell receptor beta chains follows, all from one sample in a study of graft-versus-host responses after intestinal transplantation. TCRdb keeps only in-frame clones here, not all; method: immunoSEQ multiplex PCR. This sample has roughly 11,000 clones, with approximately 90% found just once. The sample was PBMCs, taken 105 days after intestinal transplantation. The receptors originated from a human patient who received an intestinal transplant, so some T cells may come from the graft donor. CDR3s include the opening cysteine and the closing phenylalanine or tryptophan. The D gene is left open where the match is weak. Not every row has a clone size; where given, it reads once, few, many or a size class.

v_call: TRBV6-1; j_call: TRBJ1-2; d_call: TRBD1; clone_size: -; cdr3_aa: CASSVTGLGYGYTF; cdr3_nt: TGTGCCAGCAGTGTGACAGGGTTGGGCTATGGCTACACCTTC
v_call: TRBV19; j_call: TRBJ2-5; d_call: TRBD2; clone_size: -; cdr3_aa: CASSIVRLAGQGETQYF; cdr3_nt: TGTGCCAGTAGTATAGTCCGCCTAGCGGGCCAGGGTGAGACCCAGTACTTC
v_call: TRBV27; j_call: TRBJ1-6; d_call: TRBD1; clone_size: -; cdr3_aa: CASTETGGASNSPLHF; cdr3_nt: TGTGCCAGCACCGAGACAGGGGGCGCGTCAAATTCACCCCTCCACTTT
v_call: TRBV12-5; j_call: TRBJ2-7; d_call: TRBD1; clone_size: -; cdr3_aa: CASGRTGGPYEQYF; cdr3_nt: TGTGCTAGTGGGAGGACAGGGGGCCCCTACGAGCAGTACTTC
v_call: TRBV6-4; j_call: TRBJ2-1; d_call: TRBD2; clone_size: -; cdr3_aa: CASSGTSGAYNEQFF; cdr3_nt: TGTGCCAGCAGTGGGACTAGCGGAGCCTACAATGAGCAGTTCTTC
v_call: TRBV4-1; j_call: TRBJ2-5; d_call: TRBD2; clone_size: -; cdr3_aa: CASSLGLAETQYF; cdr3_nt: TGCGCCAGCAGCCTGGGACTAGCGGAGACCCAGTACTTC
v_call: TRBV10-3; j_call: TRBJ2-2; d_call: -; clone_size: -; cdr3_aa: CAISELALHYRDPNTGELFF; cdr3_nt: TGTGCCATCAGTGAATTGGCTCTCCATTATAGGGACCCGAACACCGGGGAGCTGTTTTTT
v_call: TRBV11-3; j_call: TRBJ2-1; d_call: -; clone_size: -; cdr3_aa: CASSFNRNEQFF; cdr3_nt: TGTGCCAGCAGCTTTAATCGGAATGAGCAGTTCTTC
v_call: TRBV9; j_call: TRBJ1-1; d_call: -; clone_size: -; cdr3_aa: CASSVDGASWTEAFF; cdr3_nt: TGTGCCAGCAGCGTAGACGGGGCTTCGTGGACTGAAGCTTTCTTT
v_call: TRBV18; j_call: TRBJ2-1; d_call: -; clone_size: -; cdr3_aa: CASSPPVMNRATYNEQFF; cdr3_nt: TGTGCCAGCTCACCACCCGTGATGAACAGGGCCACCTACAATGAGCAGTTCTTC
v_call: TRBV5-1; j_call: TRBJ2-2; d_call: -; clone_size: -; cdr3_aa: CASSLRQSGNTGELFF; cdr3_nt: TGCGCCAGCAGCTTGCGGCAATCGGGGAACACCGGGGAGCTGTTTTTT
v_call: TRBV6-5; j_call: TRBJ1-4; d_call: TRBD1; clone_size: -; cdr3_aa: CASSYSGTGFEKLFF; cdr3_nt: TGTGCCAGCAGTTACTCCGGGACAGGGTTTGAAAAACTGTTTTTT
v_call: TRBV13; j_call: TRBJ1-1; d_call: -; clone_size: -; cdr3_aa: CASSPNPDRFAEAFF; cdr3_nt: TGTGCCAGCAGCCCGAATCCCGACCGGTTCGCTGAAGCTTTCTTT
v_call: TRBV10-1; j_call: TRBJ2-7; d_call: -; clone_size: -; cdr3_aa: CASSNSGNSYEQYF; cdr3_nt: TGCGCCAGCAGTAACTCCGGGAACTCCTACGAGCAGTACTTC
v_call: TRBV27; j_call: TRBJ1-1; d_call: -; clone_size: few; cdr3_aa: CASSLGRVGTEAFF; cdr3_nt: TGTGCCAGCAGTTTAGGGAGGGTAGGAACTGAAGCTTTCTTT
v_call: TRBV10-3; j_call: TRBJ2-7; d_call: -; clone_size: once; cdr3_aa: CAIRGRSGDTYEQYF; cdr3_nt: TGTGCCATCAGGGGTCGATCGGGAGACACCTACGAGCAGTACTTC
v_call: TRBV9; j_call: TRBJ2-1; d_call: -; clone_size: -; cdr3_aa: CASSVDGQLMDEQFF; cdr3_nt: TGTGCCAGCAGCGTAGACGGACAATTGATGGATGAGCAGTTCTTC
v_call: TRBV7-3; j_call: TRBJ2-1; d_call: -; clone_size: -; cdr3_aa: CASSPGLQYNEQFF; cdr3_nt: TGTGCCAGCAGCCCAGGACTGCAGTACAATGAGCAGTTCTTC
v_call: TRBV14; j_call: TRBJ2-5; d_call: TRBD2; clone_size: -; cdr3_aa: CASSQFGTSYEETQYF; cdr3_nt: TGTGCCAGCAGCCAGTTCGGGACTAGCTATGAAGAGACCCAGTACTTC
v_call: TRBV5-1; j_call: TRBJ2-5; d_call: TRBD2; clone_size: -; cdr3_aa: CASSAGRGGQETQYF; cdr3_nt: TGCGCCAGCAGCGCCGGGCGGGGGGGCCAAGAGACCCAGTACTTC
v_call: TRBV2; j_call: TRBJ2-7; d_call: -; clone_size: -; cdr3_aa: CASSARQIYEQYF; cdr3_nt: TGTGCCAGCAGTGCCCGACAGATCTACGAGCAGTACTTC
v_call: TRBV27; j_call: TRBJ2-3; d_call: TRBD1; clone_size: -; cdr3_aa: CASSSLTGADTQYF; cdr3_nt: TGTGCCAGCAGTTCACTAACAGGGGCAGATACGCAGTATTTT
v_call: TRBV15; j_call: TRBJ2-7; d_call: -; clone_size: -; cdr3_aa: CATAGLTGASYEQYF; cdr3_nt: TGTGCCACCGCTGGGCTTACGGGCGCCTCCTACGAGCAGTACTTC
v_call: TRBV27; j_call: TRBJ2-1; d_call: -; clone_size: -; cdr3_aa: CASSFPNNEQFF; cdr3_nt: TGTGCCAGCAGTTTTCCCAACAATGAGCAGTTCTTC
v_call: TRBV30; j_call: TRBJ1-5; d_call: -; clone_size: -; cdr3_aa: CAWSVSNRASNSNQPQHF; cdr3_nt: TGTGCCTGGAGTGTCAGTAACAGGGCCAGTAATAGCAATCAGCCCCAGCATTTT
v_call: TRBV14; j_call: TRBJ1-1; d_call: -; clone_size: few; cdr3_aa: CASSQALGVSEAFF; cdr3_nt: TGTGCCAGCAGCCAAGCCCTGGGGGTCTCTGAAGCTTTCTTT
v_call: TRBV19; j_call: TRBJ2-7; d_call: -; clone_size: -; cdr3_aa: CASSVGPGTSYEQYF; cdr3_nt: TGTGCCAGTAGTGTTGGACCGGGGACCTCCTACGAGCAGTACTTC
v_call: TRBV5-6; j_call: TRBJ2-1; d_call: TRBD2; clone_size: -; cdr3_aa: CASSLVSSGYYNEQFF; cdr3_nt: TGTGCCAGCAGCTTGGTTTCTAGCGGGTATTACAATGAGCAGTTCTTC
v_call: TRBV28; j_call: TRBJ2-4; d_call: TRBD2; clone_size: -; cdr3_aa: CASSLWRSPGTSGRPVTAKNIQYF; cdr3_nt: TGTGCCAGCAGTTTATGGCGCTCCCCCGGGACTAGCGGGAGGCCTGTTACAGCCAAAAACATTCAGTACTTC
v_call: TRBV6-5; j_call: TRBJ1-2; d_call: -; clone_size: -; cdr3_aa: CASSYLSGPYGYTF; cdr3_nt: TGTGCCAGCAGTTATCTCTCAGGGCCCTATGGCTACACCTTC
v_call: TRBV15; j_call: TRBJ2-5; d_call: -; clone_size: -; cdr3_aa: CATSRAGEVQETQYF; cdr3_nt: TGTGCCACCAGCAGAGCGGGGGAGGTCCAAGAGACCCAGTACTTC
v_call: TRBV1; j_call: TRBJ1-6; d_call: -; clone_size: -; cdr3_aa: CTSSQDSQGDSPLHF; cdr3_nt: TGCACCAGCAGCCAAGATTCACAGGGGGATTCACCCCTCCACTTT
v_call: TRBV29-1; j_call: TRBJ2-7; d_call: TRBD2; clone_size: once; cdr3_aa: CSVSGGGTYEQCF; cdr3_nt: TGCAGCGTTAGCGGGGGCGGTACCTACGAGCAGTGCTTC
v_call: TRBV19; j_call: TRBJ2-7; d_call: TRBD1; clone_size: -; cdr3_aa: CASSRDRVTYEQYF; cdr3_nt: TGTGCCAGTAGTAGGGACAGGGTTACCTACGAGCAGTACTTC
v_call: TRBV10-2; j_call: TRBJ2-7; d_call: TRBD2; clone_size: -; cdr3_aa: CASSDWTSGTVEQYF; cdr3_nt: TGCGCCAGCAGTGACTGGACTAGCGGTACTGTAGAGCAGTACTTC
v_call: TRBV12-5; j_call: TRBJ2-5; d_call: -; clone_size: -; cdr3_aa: CASGLAGTSETQYF; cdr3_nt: TGTGCTAGTGGTTTGGCCGGGACTTCAGAGACCCAGTACTTC
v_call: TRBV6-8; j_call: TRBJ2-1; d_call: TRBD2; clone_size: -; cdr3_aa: CASSPGYSGTYNEQFF; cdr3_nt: TGTGCCAGCAGCCCTGGGTATAGCGGGACCTACAATGAGCAGTTCTTC
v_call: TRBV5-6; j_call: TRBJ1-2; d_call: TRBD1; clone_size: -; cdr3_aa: CASSDIDGQEHGYTF; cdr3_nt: TGTGCCAGCAGCGATATAGACGGACAGGAACATGGCTACACCTTC
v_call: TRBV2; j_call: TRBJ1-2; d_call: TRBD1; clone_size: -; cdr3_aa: CASSSQVGTGAFYTF; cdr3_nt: TGTGCCAGCAGTTCCCAAGTGGGGACAGGGGCGTTCTACACCTTC
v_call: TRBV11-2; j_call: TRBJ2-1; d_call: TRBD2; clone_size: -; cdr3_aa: CASSLVGGVYNEQFF; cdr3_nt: TGTGCCAGCAGCTTAGTCGGGGGGGTGTACAATGAGCAGTTCTTC
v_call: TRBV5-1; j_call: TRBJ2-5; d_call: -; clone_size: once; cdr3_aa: CASSPRETQYF; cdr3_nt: TGCGCCAGCAGCCCCCGGGAGACCCAGTACTTC
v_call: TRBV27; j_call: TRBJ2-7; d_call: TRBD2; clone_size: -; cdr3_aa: CASSFISGSEQYF; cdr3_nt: TGTGCCAGCTCCTTTATTAGCGGGAGTGAGCAGTACTTC
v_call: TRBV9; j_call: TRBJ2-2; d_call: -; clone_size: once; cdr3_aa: CASNRGALGGELFF; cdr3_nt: TGTGCCAGCAACCGGGGGGCCCTTGGCGGGGAGCTGTTTTTT
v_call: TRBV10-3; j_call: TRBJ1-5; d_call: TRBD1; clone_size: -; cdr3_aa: CAISSTGAGNQPQHF; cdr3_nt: TGTGCCATCAGTTCAACAGGGGCGGGCAATCAGCCCCAGCATTTT
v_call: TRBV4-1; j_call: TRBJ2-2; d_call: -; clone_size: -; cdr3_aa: CASSQDLAPHGELFF; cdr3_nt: TGCGCCAGCAGCCAAGATCTTGCCCCCCACGGGGAGCTGTTTTTT
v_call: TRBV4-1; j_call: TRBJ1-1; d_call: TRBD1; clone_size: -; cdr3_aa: CASSQGTVNTEAFF; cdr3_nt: TGCGCCAGCAGCCAGGGGACAGTGAACACTGAAGCTTTCTTT
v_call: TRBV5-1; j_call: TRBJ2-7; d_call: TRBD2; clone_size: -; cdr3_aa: CASSWGLAGGYEQYF; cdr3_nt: TGCGCCAGCAGCTGGGGACTAGCGGGGGGCTACGAGCAGTACTTC
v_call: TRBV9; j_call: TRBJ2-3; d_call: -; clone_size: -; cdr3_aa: CASSGTHLGATDTQYF; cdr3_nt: TGTGCCAGCAGCGGGACTCATTTAGGGGCAACAGATACGCAGTATTTT
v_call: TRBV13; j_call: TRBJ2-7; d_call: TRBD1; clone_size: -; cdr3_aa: CASSSDRPEQYF; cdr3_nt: TGTGCCAGCAGCTCGGACAGGCCCGAGCAGTACTTC